Following are 26 T cell receptor beta chains from one sample sequenced in a study of vaccination effects on CD4 cells after COVID-19. Antigen-specific CD4+ T cells were expanded (with viral peptide pools) by the ViraFEST assay ahead of sequencing. It was after 10 days of culture that CD4+ T cells were isolated. None of the vaccinated had previously contracted SARS-CoV-2, and their nucleocapsid antibodies tested negative. Produced via immunoSEQ multiplex PCR; TCRdb's table is partial and in-frame only. The profile shows roughly 65,000 clones, more than 70% of them singletons. Their antigens remain unidentified. Specimen: CD4+ T cells from PBMCs cultured with HCoV-NL63 spike peptides, collected before COVID-19 vaccination. These receptors came from a human donor who received a COVID-19 vaccine.

The gene calls are TRBV9 and TRBJ2-7, with no clear D. Germline assignment: CDR1 SGDLS and CDR2 YYNGEE. The V end lost 2 bases, the J end lost 3 bases, and 12 bases lay between the germline ends. The CDR3 is 14 residues long. The CDR3 nucleotides read TGTGCCAGCAGCGTTACGACGGCGAACTACGAGCAGTACGTC. Residues: CASSVTTANYEQYV.

This clone was seen a handful of times. The chain couples TRBV7-9 to TRBJ2-4; 8 nucleotides agree with TRBD1. The CDR3 has 17 amino acids. V was clipped by 2 bases and J by 2 bases; unmatched bases: 8. The germline CDR1 and CDR2 sequences are SEHNR and FQNEAQ (reference sequence). The CDR3 is CASSLLGGTGTKNIQYF. The CDR3 DNA follows: TGTGCCAGCAGCTTATTAGGAGGGACAGGAACCAAAAACATTCAGTACTTC.

Concerning this clone itself: Distinct nucleotide sequences in the sample also encode this CDR3. The gene calls are TRBV2 and TRBJ2-7, with 9 bases lining up with TRBD1. Germline CDR1 is SNHLY and CDR2 is FYNNEI. With V trimmed by 6 bases and J by 6 bases, 6 bases remained unmatched. This CDR3 spans 13 amino acids. The CDR3 reads CASRGTGGGEQYV. The CDR3 region has the DNA TGTGCCAGCAGGGGAACAGGGGGCGGCGAGCAGTACGTC.

This clone turned up a few times. The rearrangement links TRBV19 to TRBJ2-1; 11 positions agree with TRBD1. The CDR3 runs 15 residues. The trim removed 6 bases at V and 9 bases at J, leaving 10 bases unmatched. Germline V gives CDR1 LNHDA, CDR2 SQIVND (reference sequence). The CDR3 protein is CASRAGGQGAGEQFF. CDR3 nucleotides: TGTGCCAGTAGGGCGGGCGGACAGGGGGCCGGTGAGCAGTTCTTC.

The chain uses TRBV4-3 and TRBJ2-1; D gene ambiguous. V lost 4 bases and J 0 bases, leaving 13 bases between the germline ends. The CDR3 runs 16 residues. Germline CDR1 reads LGHNA; CDR2 reads YSLEER. Written as DNA, the CDR3 is TGCGCCAGCAGCCCATACCAGGACCTCTCCTACAATGAGCAGTTCTTC. It encodes CASSPYQDLSYNEQFF.

In the case of this clone: The limits of the CDR3 on the DNA are not certain, so only TCRdb's listed CDR3 is given. The V gene is TRBV9, the J gene TRBJ1-2. CDR1 SGDLS and CDR2 YYNGEE come from the germline V gene. The CDR3 sequence runs 13 residues, both termini included. CDR3 amino acids: CASSTSGGDGYTF.

This clone was counted a few times. The chain couples TRBV12-3 or TRBV12-4 to TRBJ1-2; D uncertain. The CDR3 sequence is 11 residues long. Trimming cost V 4 bases and J 8 bases, with 8 bases left between them. The CDR3, as DNA: TGTGCCAGCAGTTATACTAAGGGCTACACCTTC. Translation gives CASSYTKGYTF.

V is TRBV6-2 or TRBV6-3 and J is TRBJ1-1; possibly TRBD1 for D (6 bases). Trimming pared 5 bases from V and 3 bases from J, leaving 19 bases between. Germline V gives CDR1 MNHEY, CDR2 SVGEGT. The CDR3 has 16 amino acids. The CDR3 DNA is TGTGCCAGCAGTGGCGCGCCTATACAGGGTGACACTGAAGCTTTCTTT. Amino acids: CASSGAPIQGDTEAFF.

This sequence joins TRBV5-1 and TRBJ2-1; D may be TRBD1 (6 bases). CDR1 SGHRS and CDR2 YFSETQ come from the germline V gene. Trimming removed 0 bases from V and 5 bases from J, with 18 bases in between. The CDR3 sequence is 17 residues long. CDR3 bases: TGCGCCAGCAGCTTGGGTCGTCGGACAGACCTACACAATGAGCAGTTCTTC. It yields the protein CASSLGRRTDLHNEQFF.

A word on this clone: Other DNA sequences in this sample translate to the same CDR3. This chain uses TRBV19 with TRBJ1-1; no reliable D call. Germline CDR1 reads LNHDA; CDR2 reads SQIVND (reference sequence). Trimming stripped 2 bases from V and 4 bases from J, with 8 bases between. The CDR3 is made up of 13 amino acids. This CDR3 is CASSISDRTEAFF. CDR3 nucleotides: TGTGCCAGTAGTATATCGGATCGCACTGAAGCTTTCTTT.

This chain links TRBV13 with TRBJ2-3; 11 bases line up with TRBD2. Per the germline V gene, CDR1 is PRHDT and CDR2 is FYEKMQ (reference sequence). Germline trimming cut 4 bases from V and 5 bases from J; bases unmatched to any gene: 5. The CDR3 length is 15 residues. CDR3 sequence: CASSYSGGAIDTQYF. The CDR3 nucleotides are TGTGCCAGCAGCTATAGCGGGGGGGCTATAGATACGCAGTATTTT.

The chain couples TRBV5-8 to TRBJ1-2; D is unclear. The CDR3 spans 15 residues. Trimming took off 1 base at V and 4 bases at J, with 14 bases between the two ends. CDR1 and CDR2 (germline): SGHTS, YDEGEE. CDR3 protein: CASSLFPPTSYGYTF. The CDR3 DNA reads TGTGCCAGCAGCTTGTTCCCACCGACAAGCTATGGCTACACCTTC.

The chain recombines TRBV5-1 with TRBJ2-3, with 9 bases fitting TRBD2. J gave up 1 base and V 7 bases, and 13 bases lay outside the gene matches. The germline gives CDR1 SGHRS, CDR2 YFSETQ. The CDR3 extends over 17 amino acids. This CDR3 is CASGPTPAGGGTDTQYF. The CDR3 nucleotides are TGCGCCAGCGGCCCCACTCCAGCGGGGGGAGGCACAGATACGCAGTATTTT.

This rearrangement joins TRBV18 to TRBJ1-6; TRBD1 aligns across 8 bases. V lost 6 bases, J lost 5 bases, and 6 bases stayed unmatched. Germline V CDR1 and CDR2: KGHSH, LQKENI. The CDR3 spans 15 residues. The CDR3 loop is CASSKGQVNNSPLHF. The CDR3 DNA reads TGTGCCAGCTCTAAGGGACAGGTGAATAATTCACCCCTCCACTTT. Full variable domain (rest looked up from reference TRBV18 and TRBJ1-6): NAGVMQNPRHLVRRRGQEARLRCSPMKGHSHVYWYRQLPEEGLKFMVYLQKENIIDESGMPKERFSAEFPKEGPSILRIQQVVRGDSAAYFCASSKGQVNNSPLHFGNGTRLTVT.

J is TRBJ1-6 and V is TRBV18; D is unresolved. CDR1 is KGHSH, CDR2 LQKENI, per germline. V was clipped by 8 bases and J by 1 base, with 3 bases between them. CDR3 size: 12 residues. In DNA form, the CDR3 reads TGTGCCAGCGGGTCCTATAATTCACCCCTCCACTTT. Protein sequence: CASGSYNSPLHF.

In this sample, this clone turned up a few times. This chain links TRBV6-2 or TRBV6-3 with TRBJ1-1; D not resolved. Looked up from germline, CDR1 is MNHEY and CDR2 is SVGEGT. The V gene lost 6 bases and the J gene lost 1 base, with 9 bases spanning the gap. This CDR3 spans 13 amino acids. As DNA, the CDR3 is TGTGCCAGCAGCCTTCCCAGGAACACTGAAGCTTTCTTT. It is translated as CASSLPRNTEAFF.

J is TRBJ1-1 and V is TRBV27, with TRBD1 matching over 8 bases. J was trimmed by 3 bases and V by 5 bases; bases with no gene match: 11. CDR1 MNHEY and CDR2 SMNVEV come from the germline V gene (reference sequence). This CDR3 has 16 residues. CDR3 coding DNA: TGTGCCAGCAGTAAATTTCCCGGACAGGGCGACACTGAAGCTTTCTTT. Protein sequence: CASSKFPGQGDTEAFF.

The chain combines TRBV5-1 with TRBJ2-5; tentative D call: TRBD2 (6 bases). The CDR3 length is 15 residues. Germline lookup yields CDR1 SGHRS and CDR2 YFSETQ. Trimming pared 4 bases from V and 0 bases from J, leaving 13 bases between. CDR3 sequence (DNA): TGCGCCAGCAGCCCACAGACGGGAGACCAAGAGACCCAGTACTTC. Its translation is CASSPQTGDQETQYF.

V is TRBV2 and J is TRBJ1-5, with D possibly being TRBD1 (5 bases). CDR1 is SNHLY, CDR2 FYNNEI, per germline. The CDR3 runs 13 residues. Trimming took off 2 bases at V and 9 bases at J, with 11 bases between the two ends. CDR3 protein: CASSESWGLPQHF. The CDR3 DNA sequence: TGTGCCAGCAGTGAATCTTGGGGACTGCCCCAGCATTTT.

The table lists this clone with a few counts. V gene TRBV5-4 combines with J gene TRBJ1-1, with no clear D. The CDR3 is 14 amino acids. Deletions cut 2 bases from V and 0 bases from J, with 8 bases between. The germline gives CDR1 SGHNT, CDR2 YYREEE (reference sequence). The CDR3 DNA reads as TGTGCCAGCAGCTTTGACACCCTGAACACTGAAGCTTTCTTT. Encoded protein: CASSFDTLNTEAFF. Drawing the rest from reference TRBV5-4 and TRBJ1-1, the complete variable domain is ETGVTQSPTHLIKTRGQQVTLRCSSQSGHNTVSWYQQALGQGPQFIFQYYREEENGRGNFPPRFSGLQFPNYSSELNVNALELDDSALYLCASSFDTLNTEAFFGQGTRLTVV.

The chain employs TRBV5-1 and TRBJ2-5; TRBD2 is a possible D gene (5 bases). The CDR3 is 14 residues long. Germline CDR1 SGHRS, CDR2 YFSETQ. With 4 bases removed from V and 3 bases from J, the gap between germline ends came to 13 bases. Here the CDR3 reads CASSPGWGEETQYF. CDR3 in DNA: TGCGCCAGCAGCCCGGGGTGGGGTGAAGAGACCCAGTACTTC.

The V call is TRBV6-2 or TRBV6-3, the J call TRBJ2-7; 8 nucleotides line up with TRBD2. The CDR3 totals 16 residues. CDR1 and CDR2 (germline): MNHEY, SVGEGT. After removal of 6 bases from V and 2 bases from J, the junction contained 12 bases not matched to a gene. The CDR3 protein is CASSSIRTSITYEQYV. CDR3 DNA: TGTGCCAGCAGCTCAATCCGGACTAGCATAACCTACGAGCAGTACGTC.

This rearrangement joins TRBV24-1 to TRBJ2-1; perhaps TRBD2 as D (7 bases). V lost 4 bases and J lost 7, with 13 bases in between. The CDR3 is 14 amino acids. Germline V CDR1 and CDR2: KGHDR, SFDVKD. The CDR3 nucleotides are TGTGCCACCAGTGAAACGGGGGGCCGGAATGAGCAGTTCTTC. Protein sequence: CATSETGGRNEQFF.

The genes are TRBV6-1 and TRBJ2-7; D gene uncertain. Per the germline V gene, CDR1 is MNHNS and CDR2 is SASEGT. The CDR3 extends over 13 amino acids. V was shortened by 1 base and J by 2 bases, with 6 bases between the two germline ends. CDR3 sequence reads: CASSEVVTYEQYV. DNA for the CDR3: TGTGCCAGCAGTGAAGTGGTCACCTACGAGCAGTACGTC.

The genes are TRBV19 and TRBJ2-1; TRBD2 aligns across 14 bases. The CDR3 consists of 14 residues. Looked up from germline, CDR1 is LNHDA and CDR2 is SQIVND (reference sequence). The trim removed 6 bases at V and 6 bases at J, leaving 1 base unmatched. The CDR3 is CASRTSGGANEQFF. The DNA of the CDR3 is TGTGCCAGTAGGACTAGCGGGGGGGCCAATGAGCAGTTCTTC.

The genes are TRBV27 and TRBJ1-1, with 8 bases lining up with TRBD1. The J segment lost 2 bases and the V segment lost 3 bases, leaving 5 bases of the junction unmatched. The CDR3 has 15 amino acids. The germline gives CDR1 MNHEY, CDR2 SMNVEV (reference sequence). CDR3 DNA: TGTGCCAGCAGTTTCACGGACAGGGACAACACTGAAGCTTTCTTT. Translating it yields CASSFTDRDNTEAFF.